This is a list of T cell receptor beta chains from one sample in a study of shared clonotypes between healthy human individuals. The assay was immunoSEQ multiplex PCR, and TCRdb's table has in-frame clones only and misses some. The table lists around 2,100,000 clones, around 96% of them singletons. Material for sequencing was naive CD8+ T cells sorted from blood. The origin of the receptors is a man younger than 30 in good health. CDR3s leave out the opening cysteine and the closing phenylalanine or tryptophan. Each record gives: V gene, J gene, CDR3 protein.

>TRBV5-5|TRBJ2-7
ASSLQENSYEQY
>TRBV30|TRBJ2-7
ACDGGYEQY
>TRBV7-9|TRBJ2-3
ASSDSTSGGQY
>TRBV7-9|TRBJ2-3
ASSRSGTSGTDTQY
>TRBV7-8|TRBJ1-5
ASSSITTIEDQPQH
>TRBV9|TRBJ2-7
ASSVGDSPSSYEQY
>TRBV21-1|TRBJ2-6
ASSIQGSGANVLT
>TRBV4-1|TRBJ2-5
ASSQRLAVDQETQY
>TRBV19|TRBJ2-7
ASSIYAGEEQY
>TRBV27|TRBJ2-7
ASNPSTGGTYEQY
>TRBV2|TRBJ2-1
ASSEDTLQGEPYNEQF
>TRBV6-1|TRBJ2-7
ASSVQGPGLASDSYEQY
>TRBV7-9|TRBJ2-7
ASSLNSYEQY
>TRBV27|TRBJ1-6
ASSLSAGEYNSPLH
>TRBV7-9|TRBJ2-2
ASSSPSGAGDGTGELF
>TRBV4-2|TRBJ2-3
ASSPSGGASTDTQY
>TRBV5-1|TRBJ1-1
ASSWYGQLNTEAF
>TRBV11-2|TRBJ2-3
ASSDFVTEGTDTQY
>TRBV7-2|TRBJ2-1
ASSSLAGGPYNEQF
>TRBV6-5|TRBJ2-7
ASSYSAGQSPYEQY
>TRBV4-3|TRBJ2-7
ASSQGVRDSPLEQY
>TRBV4-3|TRBJ2-1
ASSQDFTEQF
>TRBV9|TRBJ2-5
ASSHRGEREETQY
>TRBV5-6|TRBJ1-3
ASSLGQAPNTIY